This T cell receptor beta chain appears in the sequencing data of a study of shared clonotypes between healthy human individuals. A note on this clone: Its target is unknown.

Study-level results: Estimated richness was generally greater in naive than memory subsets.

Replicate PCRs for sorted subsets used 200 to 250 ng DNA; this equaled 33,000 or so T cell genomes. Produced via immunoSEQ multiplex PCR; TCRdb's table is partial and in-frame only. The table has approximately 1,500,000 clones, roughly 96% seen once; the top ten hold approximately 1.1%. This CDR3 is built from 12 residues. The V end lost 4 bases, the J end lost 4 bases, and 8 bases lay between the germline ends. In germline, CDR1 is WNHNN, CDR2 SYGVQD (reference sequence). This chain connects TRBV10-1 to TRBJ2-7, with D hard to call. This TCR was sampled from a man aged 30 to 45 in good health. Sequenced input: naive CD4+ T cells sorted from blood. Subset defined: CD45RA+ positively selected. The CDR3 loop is CASSGPGYEQYF. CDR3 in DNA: TGCGCCAGCAGTGGGCCCGGATACGAGCAGTACTTC.